Below, 2 T cell receptor beta chains from the same sample are listed, as sequenced in a study of blood T cell repertoires in COVID-19. Sequenced by immunoSEQ multiplex PCR; TCRdb stores in-frame clones only, minus some. Among 200,000 to 250,000 clones listed, 70% to 90% were seen once. Input material: PBMCs or T cells enriched from blood (not recorded which). The receptors shown here come from a woman in her 50s with acute COVID-19.

The rearrangement joins TRBV12-5 to TRBJ1-2; perhaps TRBD1 as D (5 bases). CDR3 length equals 13 residues. CDR1 and CDR2 (germline): LGHNT, FRNRAP. Trimming removed 1 base at V and 6 bases at J, with 9 bases between. The DNA for the CDR3 is TGTGCTAGTGGTTTGGGACAGCCGAATGGCTACACCTTC. Amino acid sequence: CASGLGQPNGYTF.

The chain recombines TRBV30 with TRBJ1-1; 9 bases map to TRBD1. Germline assignment: CDR1 GTSNPN and CDR2 SVGIG (reference sequence). The CDR3 contains 16 residues. The V gene end was trimmed by 0 bases and the J gene end by 4 bases; junction bases not matched to a gene: 9. The CDR3 nucleotides are TGTGCCTGGAGTGTAACCTTCGGGACAGGGATCACTGAAGCTTTCTTT. This translates into CAWSVTFGTGITEAFF.